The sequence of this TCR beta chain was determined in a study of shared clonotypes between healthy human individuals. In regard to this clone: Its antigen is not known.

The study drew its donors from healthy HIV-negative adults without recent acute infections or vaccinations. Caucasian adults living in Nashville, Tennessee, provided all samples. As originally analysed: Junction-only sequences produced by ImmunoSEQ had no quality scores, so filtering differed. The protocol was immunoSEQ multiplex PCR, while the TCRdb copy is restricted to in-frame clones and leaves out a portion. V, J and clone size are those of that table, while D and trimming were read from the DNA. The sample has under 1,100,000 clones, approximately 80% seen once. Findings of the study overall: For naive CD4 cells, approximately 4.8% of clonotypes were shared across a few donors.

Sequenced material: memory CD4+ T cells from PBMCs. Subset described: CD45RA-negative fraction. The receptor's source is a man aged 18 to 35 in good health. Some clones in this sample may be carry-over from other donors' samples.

The CDR3: CASSTLPHYGYTF. CDR3 nucleotide sequence: TGTGCCAGCAGTACCTTACCCCACTATGGCTACACCTTC. The gene calls are TRBV27 and TRBJ1-2; D remains unclear. The germline CDR1 and CDR2 sequences are MNHEY and SMNVEV (reference sequence). The CDR3 covers 13 residues. V was shortened by 5 bases and J by 3 bases, with 10 bases between the two germline ends.